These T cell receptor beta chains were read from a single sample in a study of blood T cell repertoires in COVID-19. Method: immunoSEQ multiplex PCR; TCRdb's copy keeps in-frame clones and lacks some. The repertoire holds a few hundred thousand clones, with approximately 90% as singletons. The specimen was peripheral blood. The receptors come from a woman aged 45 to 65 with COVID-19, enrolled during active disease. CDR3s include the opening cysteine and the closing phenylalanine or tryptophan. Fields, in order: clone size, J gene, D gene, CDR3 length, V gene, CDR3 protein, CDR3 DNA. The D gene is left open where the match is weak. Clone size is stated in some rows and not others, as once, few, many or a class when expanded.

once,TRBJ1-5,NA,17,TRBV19,CASSMGKNRRSNQPQHF,TGTGCCAGTAGTATGGGAAAGAACAGGAGAAGCAATCAGCCCCAGCATTTT
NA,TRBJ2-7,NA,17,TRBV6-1,CASSEAGAAGPFYEQYF,TGTGCCAGCAGTGAAGCAGGGGCGGCAGGGCCATTCTACGAGCAGTACTTC
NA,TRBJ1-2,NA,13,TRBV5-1,CASSFEVIYGYTF,TGCGCCAGCAGCTTCGAGGTTATCTATGGCTACACCTTC
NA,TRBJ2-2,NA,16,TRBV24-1,CATSGVPGVPGGELFF,TGTGCCACCAGTGGCGTCCCAGGGGTTCCTGGCGGGGAGCTGTTTTTT
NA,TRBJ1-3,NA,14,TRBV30,CAWDTGLRGNTIYF,TGTGCCTGGGATACAGGATTGCGGGGAAACACCATATATTTT
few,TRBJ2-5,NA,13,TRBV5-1,CASSPRRAETQYF,TGCGCCAGCAGCCCCCGGAGGGCAGAGACCCAGTACTTC
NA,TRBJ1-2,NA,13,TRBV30,CAWRVQPGGGYTF,TGTGCCTGGAGAGTTCAACCGGGGGGAGGCTACACCTTC
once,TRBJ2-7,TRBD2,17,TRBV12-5,CASGLSLTSGGAYEQYF,TGTGCTAGTGGTTTGAGCCTGACTAGCGGGGGGGCCTACGAGCAGTACTTC
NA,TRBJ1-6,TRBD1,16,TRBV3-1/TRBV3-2,CASSQRDRAGNSPLHF,TGTGCCAGCAGCCAAAGGGACAGGGCAGGGAATTCACCCCTCCACTTT
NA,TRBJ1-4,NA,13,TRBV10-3,CAISGSFNEKLFF,TGTGCCATCAGTGGTTCTTTTAATGAAAAACTGTTTTTT
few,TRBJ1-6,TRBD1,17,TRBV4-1,CASSQTGQGANNSPLHF,TGCGCCAGCAGCCAAACGGGACAGGGGGCGAATAATTCACCCCTCCACTTT
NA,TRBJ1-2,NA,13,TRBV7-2,CASRPDNLRGYTF,TGTGCCAGCAGACCGGACAACCTTCGGGGCTACACCTTC
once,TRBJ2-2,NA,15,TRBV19,CASSTTTTNTGELFF,TGTGCCAGTAGTACGACGACGACTAACACCGGGGAGCTGTTTTTT
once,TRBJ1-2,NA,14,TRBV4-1,CASSQDGRNYGYTF,TGCGCCAGCAGCCAGGACGGGAGAAACTATGGCTACACCTTC
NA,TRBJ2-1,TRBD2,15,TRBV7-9,CASSSGLDSYNEQFF,TGTGCCAGCAGTTCGGGACTAGACTCCTACAATGAGCAGTTCTTC
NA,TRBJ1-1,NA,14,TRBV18,CASSPYSRETEAFF,TGTGCCAGCTCACCTTACTCCCGGGAGACTGAAGCTTTCTTT
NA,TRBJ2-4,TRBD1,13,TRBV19,CASSVGTGDIQYF,TGTGCCAGTAGTGTCGGGACAGGGGACATTCAGTACTTC
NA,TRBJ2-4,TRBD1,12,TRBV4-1,CASGDRRAIQYF,TGCGCCAGCGGGGACAGGCGTGCCATTCAGTACTTC
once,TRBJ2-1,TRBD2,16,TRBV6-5,CASSYDSSGAGNEQFF,TGTGCCAGCAGTTACGACTCTAGCGGGGCGGGGAATGAGCAGTTCTTC
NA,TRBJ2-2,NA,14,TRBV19,CASSTGSNTGELFF,TGTGCCAGCTCAACAGGGAGTAACACCGGGGAGCTGTTTTTT
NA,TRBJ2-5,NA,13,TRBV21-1,CASRPTGEETQYF,TGTGCCAGCAGACCGACAGGGGAAGAGACCCAGTACTTC
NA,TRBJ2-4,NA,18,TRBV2,CASRLRTVLLGAKNIQYF,TGTGCCAGCAGGCTACGGACAGTTCTCCTGGGAGCCAAAAACATTCAGTACTTC
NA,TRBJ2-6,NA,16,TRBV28,CASRSPQGTGANVLTF,TGTGCCAGCAGATCCCCCCAGGGGACTGGGGCCAACGTCCTGACTTTC
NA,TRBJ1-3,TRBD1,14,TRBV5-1,CASPRDSSGNTIYF,TGCGCCAGCCCGAGGGACAGCTCTGGAAACACCATATATTTT
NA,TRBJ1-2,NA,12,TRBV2,CASHFLNYGYTF,TGTGCCAGCCACTTCCTCAACTATGGCTACACCTTC
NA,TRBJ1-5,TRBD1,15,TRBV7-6,CASSLQGSRNQPQHF,TGTGCCAGCAGCCTACAGGGGAGCAGGAATCAGCCCCAGCATTTT
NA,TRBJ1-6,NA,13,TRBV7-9,CASSFRGDSPLHF,TGTGCCAGCAGCTTCCGGGGGGATTCACCCCTCCACTTT
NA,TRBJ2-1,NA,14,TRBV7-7,CASSLAGGNNEQFF,TGTGCCAGCAGCTTAGCGGGGGGAAACAATGAGCAGTTCTTC
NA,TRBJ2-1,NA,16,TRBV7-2,CASSSSVGAPYNEQFF,TGTGCCAGCAGCTCGTCGGTAGGGGCGCCCTACAATGAGCAGTTCTTC
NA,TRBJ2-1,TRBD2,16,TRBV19,CASMGRGDPTYNEQFF,TGTGCCAGTATGGGGAGGGGCGACCCGACTTACAATGAGCAGTTCTTC
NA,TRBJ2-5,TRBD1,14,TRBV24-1,CATSDPGPGGTQYF,TGTGCCACCAGTGACCCGGGGCCAGGGGGGACCCAGTACTTC
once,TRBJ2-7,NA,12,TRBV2,CASTHRVYEQYF,TGTGCCAGCACTCACAGGGTCTACGAGCAGTACTTC
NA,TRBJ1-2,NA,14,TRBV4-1,CASSLGGGDYGYTF,TGCGCCAGCAGCCTAGGCGGGGGCGACTATGGCTACACCTTC
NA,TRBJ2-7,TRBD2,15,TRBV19,CASKEGGGDIYEQYF,TGTGCCAGTAAAGAGGGCGGGGGGGACATCTACGAGCAGTACTTC
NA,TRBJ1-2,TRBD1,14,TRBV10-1,CASSPGTANYGYTF,TGCGCCAGCAGTCCTGGGACAGCGAACTATGGCTACACCTTC
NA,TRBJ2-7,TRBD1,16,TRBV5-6,CASSSTGTATSYEQYF,TGTGCCAGCAGCTCAACCGGGACAGCGACTTCCTACGAGCAGTACTTC
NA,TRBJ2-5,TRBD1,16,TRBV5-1,CASSYIIGGSQETQYF,TGCGCCAGCAGCTATATTATAGGGGGCTCGCAAGAGACCCAGTACTTC
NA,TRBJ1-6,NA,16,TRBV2,CASSEEGQIAIRPLHF,TGTGCCAGCAGTGAAGAGGGGCAGATAGCAATTCGACCCCTCCACTTT
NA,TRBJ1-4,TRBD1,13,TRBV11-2,CASSRTGYEKLFF,TGTGCCAGCAGCCGGACAGGTTATGAAAAACTGTTTTTT
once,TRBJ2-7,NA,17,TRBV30,CAWSLPLGRGPFGEQYF,TGTGCCTGGAGTCTCCCCCTGGGGCGGGGGCCCTTCGGGGAGCAGTACTTC
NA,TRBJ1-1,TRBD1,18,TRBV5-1,CASSSPRDRKALGTEAFF,TGCGCCAGCAGCTCGCCACGGGACAGGAAGGCTCTGGGGACTGAAGCTTTCTTT
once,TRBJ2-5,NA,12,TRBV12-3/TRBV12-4,CASSFGEETQYF,TGTGCCAGCAGTTTCGGGGAAGAGACCCAGTACTTC
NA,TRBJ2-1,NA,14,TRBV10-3,CAISEPRRPYEQFF,TGTGCCATCAGTGAGCCTAGAAGGCCCTATGAGCAGTTCTTC
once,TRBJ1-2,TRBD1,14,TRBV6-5,CASRRQGADYGYTF,TGTGCCAGCAGACGACAGGGGGCTGACTATGGCTACACCTTC
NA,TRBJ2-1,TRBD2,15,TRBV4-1,CASSQVVGLPNEQFF,TGCGCCAGCAGCCAAGTCGTGGGACTACCGAATGAGCAGTTCTTC
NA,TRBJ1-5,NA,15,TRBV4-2,CASSQGQYSNQPQHF,TGTGCCAGCAGCCAAGGCCAGTATAGCAATCAGCCCCAGCATTTT
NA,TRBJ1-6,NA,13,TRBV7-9,CASSLDANSPLHF,TGTGCCAGCAGCCTCGATGCGAATTCACCCCTCCACTTT
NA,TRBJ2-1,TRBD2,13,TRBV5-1,CASSPGGDNEQFF,TGCGCCAGCAGCCCCGGGGGGGACAATGAGCAGTTCTTC
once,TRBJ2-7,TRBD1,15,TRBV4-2,CASSQAPGQTYEQYF,TGTGCCAGCAGCCAAGCGCCGGGACAGACTTACGAGCAGTACTTC
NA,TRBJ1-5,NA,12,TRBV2,CASGQSNQPQHF,TGTGCCAGCGGACAGAGCAATCAGCCCCAGCATTTT
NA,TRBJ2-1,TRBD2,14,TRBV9,CASSVVAGNNEQFF,TGTGCCAGCAGCGTAGTAGCGGGAAACAATGAGCAGTTCTTC
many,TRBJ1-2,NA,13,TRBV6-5,CASIRESIYGYTF,TGTGCCAGCATCAGGGAAAGCATCTATGGCTACACCTTC
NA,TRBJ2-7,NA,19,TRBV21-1,CASSLRTSGFPHNSYEQYF,TGTGCCAGCAGCCTCCGGACTAGCGGGTTTCCACACAACTCCTACGAGCAGTACTTC